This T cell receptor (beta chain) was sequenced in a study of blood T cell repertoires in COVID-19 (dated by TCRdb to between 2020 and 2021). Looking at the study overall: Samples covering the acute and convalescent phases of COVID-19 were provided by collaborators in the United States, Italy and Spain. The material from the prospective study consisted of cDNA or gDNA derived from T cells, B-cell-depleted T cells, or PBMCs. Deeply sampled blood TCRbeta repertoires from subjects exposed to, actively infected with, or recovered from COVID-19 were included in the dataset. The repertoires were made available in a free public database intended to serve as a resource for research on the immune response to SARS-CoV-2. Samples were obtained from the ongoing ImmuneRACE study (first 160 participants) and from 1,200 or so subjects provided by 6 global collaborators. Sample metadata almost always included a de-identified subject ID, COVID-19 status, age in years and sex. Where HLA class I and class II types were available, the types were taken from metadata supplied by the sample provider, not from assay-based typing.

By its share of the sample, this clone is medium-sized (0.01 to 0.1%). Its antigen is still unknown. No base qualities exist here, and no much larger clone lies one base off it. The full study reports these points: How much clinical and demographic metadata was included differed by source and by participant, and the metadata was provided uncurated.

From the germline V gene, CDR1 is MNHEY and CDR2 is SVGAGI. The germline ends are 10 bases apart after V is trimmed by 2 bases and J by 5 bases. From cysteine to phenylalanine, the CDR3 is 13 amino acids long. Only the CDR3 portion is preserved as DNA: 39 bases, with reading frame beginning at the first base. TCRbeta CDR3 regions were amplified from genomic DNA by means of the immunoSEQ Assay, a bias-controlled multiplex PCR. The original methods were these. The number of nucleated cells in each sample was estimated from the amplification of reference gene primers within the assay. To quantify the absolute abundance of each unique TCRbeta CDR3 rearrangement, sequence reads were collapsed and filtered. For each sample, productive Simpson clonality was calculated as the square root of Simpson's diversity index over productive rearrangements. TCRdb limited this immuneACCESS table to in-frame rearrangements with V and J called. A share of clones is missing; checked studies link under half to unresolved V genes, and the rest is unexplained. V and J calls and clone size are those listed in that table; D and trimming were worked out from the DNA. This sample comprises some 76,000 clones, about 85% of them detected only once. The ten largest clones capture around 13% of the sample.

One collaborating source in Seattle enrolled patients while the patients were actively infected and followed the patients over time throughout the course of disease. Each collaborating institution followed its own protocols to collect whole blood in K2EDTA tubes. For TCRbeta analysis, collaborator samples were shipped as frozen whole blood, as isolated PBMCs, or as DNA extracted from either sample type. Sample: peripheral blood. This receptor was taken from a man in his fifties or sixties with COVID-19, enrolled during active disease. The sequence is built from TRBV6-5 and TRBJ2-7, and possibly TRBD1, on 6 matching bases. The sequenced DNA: TGTGCCAGCAGTTACCAGGGGTGGAACGAGCAGTACTTC. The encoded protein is CASSYQGWNEQYF.